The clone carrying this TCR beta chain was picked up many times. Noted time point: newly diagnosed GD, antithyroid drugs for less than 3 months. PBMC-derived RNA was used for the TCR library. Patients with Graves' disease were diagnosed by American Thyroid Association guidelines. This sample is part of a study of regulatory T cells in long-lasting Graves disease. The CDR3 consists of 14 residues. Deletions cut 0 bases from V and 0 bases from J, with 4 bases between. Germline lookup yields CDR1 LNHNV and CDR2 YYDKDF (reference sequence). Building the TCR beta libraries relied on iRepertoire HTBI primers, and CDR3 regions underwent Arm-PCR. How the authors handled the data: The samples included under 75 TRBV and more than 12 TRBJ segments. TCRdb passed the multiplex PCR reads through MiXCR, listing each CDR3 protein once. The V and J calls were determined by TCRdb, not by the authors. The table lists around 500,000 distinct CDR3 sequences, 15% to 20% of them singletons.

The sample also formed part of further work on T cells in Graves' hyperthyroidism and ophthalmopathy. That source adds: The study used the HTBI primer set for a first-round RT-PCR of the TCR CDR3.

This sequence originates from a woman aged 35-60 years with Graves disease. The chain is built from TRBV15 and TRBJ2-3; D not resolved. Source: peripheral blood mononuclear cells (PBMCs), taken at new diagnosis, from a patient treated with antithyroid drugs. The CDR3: CATSRDLSTDTQYF. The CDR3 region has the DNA TGTGCCACCAGCAGAGATCTGAGCACAGATACGCAGTATTTT.